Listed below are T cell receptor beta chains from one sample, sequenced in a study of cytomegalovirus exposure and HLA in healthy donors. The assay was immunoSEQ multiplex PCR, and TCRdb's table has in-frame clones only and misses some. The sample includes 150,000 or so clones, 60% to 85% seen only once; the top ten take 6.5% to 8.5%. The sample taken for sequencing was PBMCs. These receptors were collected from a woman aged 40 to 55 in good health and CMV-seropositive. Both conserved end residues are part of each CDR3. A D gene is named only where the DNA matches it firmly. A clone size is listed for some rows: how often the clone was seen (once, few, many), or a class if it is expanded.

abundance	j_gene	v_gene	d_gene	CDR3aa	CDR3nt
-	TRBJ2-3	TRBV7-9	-	CASSSRRGGNTDTQYF	TGTGCCAGCAGCTCGAGGCGGGGAGGAAACACAGATACGCAGTATTTT
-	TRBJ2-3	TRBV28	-	CASSPWERGTDTQYF	TGTGCCAGCAGCCCATGGGAGAGGGGCACAGATACGCAGTATTTT
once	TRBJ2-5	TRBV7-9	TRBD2	CASSWTSAETQYF	TGTGCCAGCAGCTGGACTAGCGCAGAGACCCAGTACTTC
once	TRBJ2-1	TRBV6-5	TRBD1	CASSEGTAYNEQFF	TGTGCCAGCAGTGAGGGGACAGCATACAATGAGCAGTTCTTC
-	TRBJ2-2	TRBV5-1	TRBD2	CASSLVSSGATGELFF	TGCGCCAGCAGCTTGGTTTCTAGCGGGGCGACCGGGGAGCTGTTTTTT
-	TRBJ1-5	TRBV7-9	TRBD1	CASSLQGVSQPQHF	TGTGCCAGCAGCTTACAGGGGGTATCGCAGCCCCAGCATTTT
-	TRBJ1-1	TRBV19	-	CASRERGTTEAFF	TGTGCCAGTAGAGAAAGGGGGACCACTGAAGCTTTCTTT
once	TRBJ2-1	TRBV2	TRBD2	CASGLAGTNEQFF	TGTGCCAGCGGGCTAGCGGGGACTAATGAGCAGTTCTTC
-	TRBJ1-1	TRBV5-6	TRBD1	CASSTRDRGFGTEAFF	TGTGCCAGCAGCACCCGGGACAGGGGATTCGGCACTGAAGCTTTCTTT
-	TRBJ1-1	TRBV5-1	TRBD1	CASSLSGTGRLGTEAFF	TGCGCCAGCAGCTTATCCGGGACAGGTAGATTGGGCACTGAAGCTTTCTTT
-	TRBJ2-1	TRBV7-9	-	CASSLSRGSYNEQFF	TGTGCCAGCAGCTTAAGTCGGGGGTCCTACAATGAGCAGTTCTTC
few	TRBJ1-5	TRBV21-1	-	CASSQRSGSNQPQHF	TGTGCCAGCAGCCAAAGGAGTGGTAGCAATCAGCCCCAGCATTTT
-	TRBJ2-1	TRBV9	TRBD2	CASSVSSGGSYNEQFF	TGTGCCAGCAGCGTGAGTAGCGGGGGGTCTTACAATGAGCAGTTCTTC
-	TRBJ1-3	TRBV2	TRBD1	CASIDRGSNTIYF	TGTGCCAGCATAGACAGGGGGAGTAACACCATATATTTT
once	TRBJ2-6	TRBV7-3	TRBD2	CASSLASGVSGANVLTF	TGTGCCAGCAGCTTGGCTAGCGGGGTCTCTGGGGCCAACGTCCTGACTTTC
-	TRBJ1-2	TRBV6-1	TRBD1	CASSGAPGQGYGYTF	TGTGCCAGCAGTGGAGCCCCGGGACAGGGATACGGCTACACCTTC
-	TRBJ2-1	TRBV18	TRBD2	CASSQIAGGHDEQFF	TGTGCCAGCTCCCAAATAGCGGGGGGGCACGATGAGCAGTTCTTC
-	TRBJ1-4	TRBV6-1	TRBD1	CASSSGTGVAEKLFF	TGTGCCAGCAGTTCCGGGACAGGGGTGGCTGAAAAACTGTTTTTT
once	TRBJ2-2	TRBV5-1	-	CASSLGGAGGELFF	TGCGCCAGCAGCCTTGGGGGGGCCGGCGGGGAGCTGTTTTTT
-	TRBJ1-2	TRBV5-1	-	CASSPDSLNYGYTF	TGCGCCAGCAGCCCGGACTCACTGAACTATGGCTACACCTTC
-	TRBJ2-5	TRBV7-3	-	CASSPGGRLGETQYF	TGTGCCAGCAGCCCTGGGGGCAGGTTAGGAGAGACCCAGTACTTC
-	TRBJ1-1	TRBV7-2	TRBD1	CASSRGGWDRGNTEAFF	TGTGCCAGCAGCCGGGGGGGGTGGGACAGGGGGAACACTGAAGCTTTCTTT
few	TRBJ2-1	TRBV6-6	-	CASTSYNEQFF	TGTGCCAGCACATCATACAATGAGCAGTTCTTC
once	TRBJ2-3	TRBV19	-	CASSLGRFSTDTQYF	TGTGCCAGTAGCCTTGGCCGTTTTAGCACAGATACGCAGTATTTT
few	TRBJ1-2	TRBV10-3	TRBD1	CAISESRQGDGYTF	TGTGCCATCAGTGAGTCTCGACAGGGAGATGGCTACACCTTC
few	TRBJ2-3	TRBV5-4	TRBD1	CATGTTGGRDTQYF	TGTGCCACCGGGACAACAGGGGGCAGAGATACGCAGTATTTT
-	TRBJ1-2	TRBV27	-	CASSRLGGTSNYGYTF	TGTGCCAGCAGCCGCCTGGGGGGGACCTCTAACTATGGCTACACCTTC
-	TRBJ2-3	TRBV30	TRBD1	CAWSRTGVTDTQYF	TGTGCCTGGAGTAGGACAGGAGTCACAGATACGCAGTATTTT
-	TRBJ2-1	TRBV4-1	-	CASSQGAGSSPYNEQFF	TGCGCCAGCAGCCAAGGGGCCGGGAGCTCCCCCTACAATGAGCAGTTCTTC
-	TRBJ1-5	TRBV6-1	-	CASSEARGRGNQPQHF	TGTGCCAGCAGTGAAGCTCGAGGTCGGGGCAATCAGCCCCAGCATTTT
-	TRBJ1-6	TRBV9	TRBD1	CASSPGTVGSPLHF	TGTGCCAGCAGCCCTGGGACAGTGGGTTCACCCCTCCACTTT
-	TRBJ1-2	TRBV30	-	CAWSVGAPGYTF	TGTGCCTGGAGTGTAGGAGCTCCCGGCTACACCTTC
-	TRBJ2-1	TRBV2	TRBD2	CASSVPAGGYNEQFF	TGTGCCAGCAGTGTACCAGCGGGGGGGTACAATGAGCAGTTCTTC
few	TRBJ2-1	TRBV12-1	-	CASPVGLAGEYNEQFF	TGTGCCAGCCCAGTGGGACTAGCGGGGGAGTACAATGAGCAGTTCTTC
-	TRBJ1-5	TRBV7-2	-	CASSLAGENQPQHF	TGTGCCAGCAGCTTAGCCGGAGAGAATCAGCCCCAGCATTTT
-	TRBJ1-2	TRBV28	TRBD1	CASRRPGQGAEGYTF	TGTGCCAGCAGAAGACCGGGACAGGGGGCCGAGGGCTACACCTTC
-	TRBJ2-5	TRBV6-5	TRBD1	CASSYRTGRNQETQYF	TGTGCCAGCAGTTACAGGACAGGCCGAAACCAAGAGACCCAGTACTTC
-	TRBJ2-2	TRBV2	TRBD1	CASNDRGKVGELFF	TGTGCCAGCAATGACAGGGGGAAAGTAGGGGAGCTGTTTTTT
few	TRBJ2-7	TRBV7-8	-	CASSLVWGQSSYEQYF	TGTGCCAGCAGCTTGGTATGGGGCCAGAGCTCCTACGAGCAGTACTTC
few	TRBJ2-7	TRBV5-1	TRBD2	CASSSGLAVNQFLREQYF	TGCGCCAGCAGCTCGGGACTAGCGGTGAACCAATTCTTACGCGAGCAGTACTTC
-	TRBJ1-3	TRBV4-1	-	CASSQGAYSGNTIYF	TGCGCCAGCAGCCAAGGGGCATATTCTGGAAACACCATATATTTT
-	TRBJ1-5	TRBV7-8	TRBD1	CASSAGTGNQPQHF	TGTGCCAGCAGCGCCGGGACAGGGAATCAGCCCCAGCATTTT
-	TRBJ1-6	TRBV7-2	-	CASSFGGRYNSPLHF	TGTGCCAGCAGCTTTGGAGGGCGCTATAATTCACCCCTCCACTTT
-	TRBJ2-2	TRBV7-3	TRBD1	CASSDRGDTGELFF	TGTGCCAGCAGCGACAGGGGGGACACCGGGGAGCTGTTTTTT